What follows describes a single TCR beta chain. Its antigen is unknown. This CDR3 is 17 amino acids long. From germline, CDR1 is SNHLY and CDR2 FYNNEI. Trimming removed 3 bases from V and 4 bases from J; junction bases left unmatched: 11. The data derive from a study of cytomegalovirus exposure and HLA in healthy donors. Study-wide results and limits: Most TCRs appeared rarely, but some public TCRs recurred in many donors. Analysis was carried out at a later point, and it linked a missense DCLRE1C variant to TCR beta V- and J-gene trimming.

60 Vbeta and 13 Jbeta primers were used in PCR. Sequencing was performed with immunoSEQ multiplex PCR; in TCRdb, only in-frame clones are kept and a portion is missing. The sample shows 200,000 or so clones, approximately 80% of them seen only once. This chain links TRBV2 with TRBJ2-2; 7 positions match TRBD2. The sequenced sample was PBMCs. This sequence originates from a woman aged 18-29 years in good health and CMV-seropositive. This chain's CDR3 is CASSDFPASGFTGELFF. Here the CDR3 DNA reads TGTGCCAGCAGTGACTTTCCGGCTAGCGGATTCACCGGGGAGCTGTTTTTT.